This T cell receptor (beta chain) was captured by sequencing in a study of post-analysis software for immune sequencing data. Study at large: Multiple sclerosis in the patients followed relapsing-remitting, secondary progressive and progressive-relapsing courses. General observations from the study: A significant reduction in normalized Chao1 diversity was observed in multiple sclerosis patients versus controls. Analysis by F measure revealed that same-batch samples clustered strongly together. The five TRBV segments detected at higher frequency in patients than in controls included TRBV5-6, TRBV5-1 and TRBV20-1.

Tagging with unique molecular identifiers was a feature of the TCR beta cDNA libraries. It was from approximately 0.91 to 9.4 million T cells that some 470,000 cDNA molecules came. TCRdb used MiXCR to reprocess the PCR reads, holding one entry per CDR3 protein. The sample includes roughly 570,000 distinct CDR3 sequences, less than 40% seen only once; the top ten take around 5.9%. The CDR3 is 15 amino acids. V lost 2 bases to trimming and J lost 8 bases; unmatched junction nucleotides: 11. The germline gives CDR1 MNHNY, CDR2 SVGAGI (reference sequence). This clonotype turned up a few times. Its matching antigen is unknown.

The chain combines TRBV6-6 with TRBJ1-2; TRBD1 matches at 7 bases. The clonotype originates from a girl under 18 with multiple sclerosis. Input material: blood. In nucleotides, the CDR3 is TGTGCCAGCAGTTACGTTCGGGACAGCCAAGGAGGCTACACCTTC. Translation: CASSYVRDSQGGYTF.